These 27 T cell receptor beta chains originate from one sample sequenced in a study of identical twins. Via MiXCR, TCRdb re-called the 5' RACE reads, giving one row per CDR3 protein. The table records some 1,700,000 distinct CDR3 sequences, under 35% of them present only once. Specimen: cord blood. The source of these receptors is a newborn girl in good health.

This clonotype was found a few times. V and J are TRBV30 and TRBJ2-7, with no clear D. Trimming took off 2 bases at V and 7 bases at J, with 9 bases between the two ends. The CDR3 is made up of 11 amino acids. CDR1 is GTSNPN, CDR2 SVGIG, per germline (reference sequence). The CDR3 DNA reads TGTGCCTGGAGTTCCCTCGCGGAGCAGTACTTC. It translates to CAWSSLAEQYF.

This clonotype came up a few times. This chain connects TRBV2 to TRBJ2-1; D remains unclear. The germline gives CDR1 SNHLY, CDR2 FYNNEI. The CDR3 sequence is 15 residues long. Trimming shortened V by 2 bases and J by 4 bases, and 12 bases separated the two germline ends. This chain's CDR3 is CASSERVALYNEQFF. In DNA, the CDR3 is TGTGCCAGCAGTGAAAGGGTGGCGCTATACAATGAGCAGTTCTTC.

The genes are TRBV20-1 and TRBJ1-1; tentatively, D is TRBD1 (5 bases). Looked up from germline, CDR1 is DFQATT and CDR2 is SNEGSKA (reference sequence). The CDR3 is made up of 16 amino acids. V was clipped by 0 bases and J by 0 bases, with 14 bases between them. The CDR3 DNA sequence: TGCAGTGCTAGAGAAGGGGCAGGCCTCATGAACACTGAAGCTTTCTTT. Translated, it gives CSAREGAGLMNTEAFF.

A remark on this clonotype: This may be a read error: a much more frequent sequence differs by one nucleotide. J is TRBJ2-1 and V is TRBV12-3 or TRBV12-4; D is unclear. This CDR3 is 16 amino acids long. V lost 5 bases and J 10 bases, leaving 24 bases between the germline ends. CDR3 region: CASSQFRAEPSYEQFF. DNA of the CDR3: TGTGCCAGCAGTCAATTTAGGGCGGAACCCTCCTACGAGCAGTTCTTC.

This chain's CDR3 is CASSPVGVTEAFF. As DNA, the CDR3 is TGCGCCAGCAGCCCCGTCGGGGTGACTGAAGCTTTCTTT. The genes are TRBV5-1 and TRBJ1-1; D is unresolved. V was cut by 4 bases and J by 5 bases, with 12 bases left in between. Looked up from germline, CDR1 is SGHRS and CDR2 is YFSETQ. This CDR3 is built from 13 residues.

The chain carries TRBV27 and TRBJ2-5; no definite D call. This CDR3 is 15 amino acids long. V lost 5 bases, J lost 11 bases, and 24 bases lay in between. Germline V gene lookup returns CDR1 MNHEY and CDR2 SMNVEV (reference sequence). DNA for the CDR3: TGTGCCAGCAGTAGTTTACTAACTACTAACTATGAGCAGTACTTC. Translated: CASSSLLTTNYEQYF.

With regard to this clonotype: A read error may produce the germline difference seen at one junction end. The rearrangement joins TRBV12-3 or TRBV12-4 to TRBJ1-2; weak D call: TRBD1 (5 bases). The CDR3 totals 13 residues. CDR3 residues: CAGSLGVNYGYTF. The CDR3 DNA follows: TGTGCCGGCAGTTTAGGGGTGAACTATGGCTACACCTTC.

This clonotype appeared a few times. The V and J genes are TRBV20-1 and TRBJ2-1, with D maybe TRBD2 (5 bases). V was pared by 2 bases and J by 4 bases, with 12 bases between. Germline lookup yields CDR1 DFQATT and CDR2 SNEGSKA (reference sequence). The CDR3 extends over 14 amino acids. The CDR3 bases are TGCAGTGCTAGATCCGGGAAGGGTTACAATGAGCAGTTCTTC. Translating it yields CSARSGKGYNEQFF.

The rearrangement joins TRBV20-1 to TRBJ1-1, with D perhaps matching TRBD1 (5 bases). This CDR3 spans 13 amino acids. The germline V gene encodes CDR1 DFQATT and CDR2 SNEGSKA (reference sequence). V was cut by 5 bases and J by 0 bases, with 10 bases left in between. CDR3 in amino acids: CSAHGGMNTEAFF. The CDR3 bases are TGCAGTGCTCACGGGGGGATGAACACTGAAGCTTTCTTT.

The chain couples TRBV4-2 to TRBJ1-5; D unresolved. The germline gives CDR1 LGHNA, CDR2 YNFKEQ. V was trimmed by 3 bases and J by 0 bases, leaving 9 bases between them. The CDR3 has 15 residues. CDR3 sequence reads: CASSQADYSNQPQHF. The CDR3 DNA follows: TGTGCCAGCAGCCAGGCCGACTATAGCAATCAGCCCCAGCATTTT.

This clonotype was detected only a few times. The chain combines TRBV25-1 with TRBJ2-4, with D possibly TRBD2 on 6 matching bases. V lost 1 base and J lost 6, with 13 bases in between. The CDR3 runs to 15 residues. Germline CDR1 MGHDK, CDR2 SYGVNS. The CDR3 DNA follows: TGTGCCAGCAGTGAATGGGCCGGGGGAAGAAACATTCAGTACTTC. This translates into CASSEWAGGRNIQYF.

This sequence joins TRBV7-2 and TRBJ2-4, with TRBD2 matching over 11 bases. The CDR3 sequence is 17 residues long. The trim removed 5 bases at V and 6 bases at J, leaving 12 bases unmatched. In germline, CDR1 is SGHTA, CDR2 FQGNSA. The chain's CDR3 is CASSLITSGRRGNIQYF. The CDR3 DNA reads as TGTGCCAGCAGCCTGATCACTAGCGGGAGACGAGGAAACATTCAGTACTTC.

The chain is built from TRBV5-5 and TRBJ1-2; 10 nucleotides agree with TRBD1. The ends lost 4 bases at V and 4 bases at J; junction bases unmatched: 10. There are 16 residues in the CDR3. Germline lookup yields CDR1 SGHKS and CDR2 YYEKEE (reference sequence). CDR3 nucleotides: TGTGCCAGCAGCCCTTTACCGGGACAGGGGATCTATGGCTACACCTTC. Protein sequence: CASSPLPGQGIYGYTF.

The chain carries TRBV6-1 and TRBJ1-6, with 7 nucleotides matching TRBD1. V gave up 5 bases and J gave up 9 bases; unmatched junction bases: 7. The CDR3 totals 14 residues. The V gene's germline CDR1 is MNHNS and CDR2 SASEGT. The CDR3 nucleotides are TGTGCCAGCAGTCAGGGACAGCTTACTTCACCCCTCCACTTT. This codes for CASSQGQLTSPLHF.

V gene TRBV7-2 combines with J gene TRBJ2-7, with D possibly being TRBD2 (5 bases). Trimming removed 6 bases from V and 0 bases from J, with 15 bases in between. CDR1 and CDR2 (germline): SGHTA, FQGNSA. CDR3 length equals 15 residues. CDR3 sequence reads: CASSPMDWSSYEQYF. For the CDR3, the DNA is TGTGCCAGCAGTCCAATGGACTGGAGCTCCTACGAGCAGTACTTC.

The sample holds a few counts of this clonotype. The V and J genes are TRBV15 and TRBJ2-5; D is ambiguous. The CDR3 is made up of 15 amino acids. Trimming removed 4 bases from V and 11 bases from J, with 23 bases in between. The germline V gene encodes CDR1 LNHNV and CDR2 YYDKDF (reference sequence). The CDR3, as DNA: TGTGCCACCAGCATCCCCCGAGCGTCGAACAATGAGCAGTACTTC. Protein sequence: CATSIPRASNNEQYF. The full variable domain, completed using reference TRBV15 and TRBJ2-5, is DAMVIQNPRYQVTQFGKPVTLSCSQTLNHNVMYWYQQKSSQAPKLLFHYYDKDFNNEADTPDNFQSRRPNTSFCFLDIRSPGLGDTAMYLCATSIPRASNNEQYFGPGTRLLVL.

This clonotype was seen a few times. The chain is built from TRBV29-1 and TRBJ1-2; TRBD1 aligns across 7 bases. The CDR3 is 16 residues long. Trimming removed 7 bases from V and 5 bases from J; junction bases left unmatched: 19. Germline assignment: CDR1 SQVTM and CDR2 ANQGSEA. The CDR3 region has the DNA TGCAGCGCCCAAGCCGGGGCGCGGGACAGCCCGTATGGCTACACCTTC. Translating gives CSAQAGARDSPYGYTF.

Comments on this clonotype: A read error may account for a junction end that differs from germline. The genes are TRBV5-4 and TRBJ1-1; 7 bases are a match to TRBD1. Looked up from germline, CDR1 is SGHNT and CDR2 is YYREEE (reference sequence). The CDR3 is 13 amino acids. This CDR3 is CASSRDRNTEVFF. The CDR3 DNA reads as TGTGCCAGCAGCCGGGACAGAAACACTGAAGTTTTCTTT.

The chain carries TRBV10-3 and TRBJ2-3, with D tentatively TRBD2 (6 bases). CDR1 is ENHRY, CDR2 SYGVKD, per germline. CDR3 length: 14 residues. With 5 bases removed from V and 0 bases from J, the gap between germline ends came to 9 bases. The CDR3 bases are TGTGCCATCAGTATGGGGGGAAGCACAGATACGCAGTATTTT. Its translation: CAISMGGSTDTQYF.

The CDR3, as DNA: TGTGCCAGCAGCGGGGATAAGCTCGAGCAGTACTTC. As protein: CASSGDKLEQYF. The genes are TRBV6-6 and TRBJ2-7; the D gene is possibly TRBD2 (5 bases). The CDR3 spans 12 residues. Trimming took 6 bases from V and 6 from J, leaving 12 bases between them. Germline lookup yields CDR1 MNHNY and CDR2 SVGAGI (reference sequence).

The rearrangement links TRBV20-1 to TRBJ2-7; possible D gene TRBD2, 6 bases. Germline V gene data show CDR1 as DFQATT and CDR2 as SNEGSKA (reference sequence). Trimming left V 0 bases short and J 0 bases short, with 15 bases between. This CDR3 has 16 residues. The CDR3 protein is CSAREAGFLGSYEQYF. DNA for the CDR3: TGCAGTGCTAGAGAGGCGGGGTTCTTGGGCTCCTACGAGCAGTACTTC.

The rearrangement uses TRBV19 and TRBJ2-4, with D possibly TRBD2 on 6 matching bases. The assigned J gene may be wrong: the sequence end matches TRBJ2-7 better. Germline V gene lookup returns CDR1 LNHDA and CDR2 SQIVND (reference sequence). This CDR3 is built from 14 residues. CDR3 sequence (DNA): TGTGCCAGTAGTATAGGAGGCGGGACCTACGAGCAGTACTTC. It codes for CASSIGGGTYEQYF.

The table lists this clonotype with a few counts. The chain combines TRBV6-1 with TRBJ1-1; 9 nucleotides line up with TRBD1. Germline-derived CDR1 and CDR2 are MNHNS and SASEGT. This CDR3 has 16 residues. Unmatched junction bases numbered 7, after V lost 5 bases and J lost 0 bases. Here the CDR3 DNA reads TGTGCCAGCAGTTCAGACAGGGGGAGGTTGAACACTGAAGCTTTCTTT. Protein sequence: CASSSDRGRLNTEAFF.

This chain joins TRBV20-1 and TRBJ2-2, with a tentative D call TRBD2 (5 bases). The CDR3 length is 16 residues. The ends were cut back, 2 bases at V and 0 bases at J, with 13 bases in the middle. The germline V gene has CDR1 DFQATT and CDR2 SNEGSKA (reference sequence). This CDR3 is CSARNLAGTNTGELFF. CDR3 DNA sequence: TGCAGTGCTAGAAATCTTGCGGGTACGAACACCGGGGAGCTGTTTTTT.

The gene calls are TRBV18 and TRBJ2-4, with D tentatively TRBD2 (6 bases). CDR3 length equals 16 residues. Trimming took off 4 bases at V and 1 base at J, with 14 bases between the two ends. Germline lookup yields CDR1 KGHSH and CDR2 LQKENI. The CDR3 protein is CASSQGLLGAKNIQYF. As DNA, the CDR3 is TGTGCCAGCTCACAAGGACTACTTGGGGCCAAAAACATTCAGTACTTC.

As to this clonotype: The junction departs from the called germline gene at one end, perhaps through a read error. V usage is TRBV11-2 and J usage is TRBJ2-1, with D perhaps matching TRBD2 (6 bases). TRBJ2-7 explains the end of the DNA better; the J call may be wrong. The CDR3 is 14 amino acids. CDR1 SGHAT and CDR2 FQNNGV come from the germline V gene. The CDR3 loop is CASTLGGVRNEQYF. The CDR3, as DNA: TGTGCCAGCACCTTAGGAGGGGTTCGGAATGAGCAGTACTTC.

This sequence joins TRBV4-1 and TRBJ2-7; D possibly corresponds to TRBD1 (6 bases). V shed 3 bases and J shed 3 bases, with 12 bases lying between them. CDR1 is MGHRA and CDR2 is YSYEKL in the germline V gene. The CDR3 is 14 residues long. CDR3 DNA sequence: TGCGCCAGCAGCCAGCCGGGACATGGCTACGAGCAGTACTTC. It encodes CASSQPGHGYEQYF.